Given below is one T cell receptor beta chain in context. In the original processing: Cell counts per sample came from amplifying reference gene primers. The method was immunoSEQ multiplex PCR; TCRdb's version includes in-frame clones alone and lacks a portion of them. For V, J and clone size, that table is used; D and trimming come from the DNA. This sample has approximately 160,000 clones, with roughly 84% found just once. CDR3 size: 15 residues. With V trimmed by 0 bases and J by 8 bases, 8 bases remained unmatched. The germline CDR1 and CDR2 sequences are SGHRS and YFSETQ. These data come from a study of blood T cell repertoires in COVID-19. Across the whole study: Spain, Italy and the United States supplied samples that represented acute and convalescent COVID-19. Sources were T cells, B-cell-depleted T cells, or PBMCs; the material itself was cDNA or gDNA.

V is TRBV5-1 and J is TRBJ2-1, with 7 nucleotides matching TRBD1. This TCR derives from a woman in her 50s in a cohort sampled during active or convalescent COVID-19. Specimen: peripheral blood. CDR3 sequence reads: CASSLVGQIIDEQFF. The CDR3 coding sequence is TGCGCCAGCAGCTTGGTGGGACAGATTATCGATGAGCAGTTCTTC.